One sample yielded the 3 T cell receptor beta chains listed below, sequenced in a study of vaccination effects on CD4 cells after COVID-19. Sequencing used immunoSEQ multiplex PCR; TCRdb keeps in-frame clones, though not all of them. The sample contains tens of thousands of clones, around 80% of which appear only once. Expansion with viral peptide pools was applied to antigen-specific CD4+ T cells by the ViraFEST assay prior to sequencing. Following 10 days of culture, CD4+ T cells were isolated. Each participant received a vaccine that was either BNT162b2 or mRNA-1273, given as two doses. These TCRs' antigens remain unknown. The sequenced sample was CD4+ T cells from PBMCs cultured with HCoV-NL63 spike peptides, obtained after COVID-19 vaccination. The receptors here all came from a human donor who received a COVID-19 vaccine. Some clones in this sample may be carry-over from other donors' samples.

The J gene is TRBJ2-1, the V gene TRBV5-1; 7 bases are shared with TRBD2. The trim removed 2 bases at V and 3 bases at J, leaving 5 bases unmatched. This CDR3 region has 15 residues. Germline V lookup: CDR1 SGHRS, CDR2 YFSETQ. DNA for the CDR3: TGCGCCAGCAGCTTCGCGGGGGTCTTCTACAATGAGCAGTTCTTC. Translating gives CASSFAGVFYNEQFF.

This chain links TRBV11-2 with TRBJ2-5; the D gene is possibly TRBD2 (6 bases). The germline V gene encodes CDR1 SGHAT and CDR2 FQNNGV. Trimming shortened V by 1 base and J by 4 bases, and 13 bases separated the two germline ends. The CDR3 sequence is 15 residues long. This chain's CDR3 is CASSLGGSEGETQYF. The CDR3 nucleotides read TGTGCCAGCAGCTTAGGCGGTTCGGAGGGAGAGACCCAGTACTTC.

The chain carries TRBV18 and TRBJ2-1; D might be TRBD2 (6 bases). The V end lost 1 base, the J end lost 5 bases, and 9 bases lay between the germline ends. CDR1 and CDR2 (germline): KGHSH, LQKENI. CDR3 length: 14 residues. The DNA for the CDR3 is TGTGCCAGCTCACCACGGGGAGGAGACAATGAGCAGTTCTTC. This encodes CASSPRGGDNEQFF.